This TCR beta chain stems from a study of blood T cell repertoires in COVID-19. There are 17 residues in the CDR3. Germline V gene lookup returns CDR1 SNHLY and CDR2 FYNNEI. The V gene end was trimmed by 7 bases and the J gene end by 1 base; junction bases not matched to a gene: 16. Clones were read by immunoSEQ multiplex PCR, and TCRdb kept only the in-frame ones, dropping some. The sample holds about 310,000 clones, around 84% seen once. The V and J genes are TRBV2 and TRBJ2-7; 7 bases match TRBD1. The sequenced material came from PBMCs or T cells enriched from blood (not recorded which). The sequence was obtained from a woman in her 30s who had been exposed to COVID-19. CDR3 sequence: CASMAPTGTVSSYEQYF. The CDR3, as DNA: TGTGCCAGCATGGCGCCCACCGGGACAGTGTCTTCCTACGAGCAGTACTTC.